This passage covers 22 T cell receptor beta chains from one sample sequenced in a study of identifying expanded T cells in peripheral blood (dated by TCRdb to between 2018 and 2020). The method was the immunoSEQ multiplex PCR assay. TCRdb's version of the immuneACCESS table is confined to in-frame rearrangements and falls short of the full clone set. An unresolved V gene accounts for under half of the shortfall where checked; the remainder is of unknown origin. Counted in this sample were 100,000 to 150,000 clones; around nine tenths of them appeared once. The top ten hold roughly 7.9% of the sample. Sequenced sample: blood. The receptors stem from a person aged 18 to 75 in good health.

This clone was detected a few times. The V and J genes are TRBV25-1 and TRBJ1-2; no firm D call. From germline, CDR1 is MGHDK and CDR2 SYGVNS. The CDR3 runs to 14 residues. The V and J ends lost 2 bases and 1 base respectively, with 8 bases between them. The CDR3 bases are TGTGCCAGCAGTGAAAGTATGGGTAACTATGGCTACACCTTC. This gives the protein CASSESMGNYGYTF.

This chain uses TRBV28 with TRBJ1-5, with 7 bases fitting TRBD1. Trimming cost V 4 bases and J 0 bases; bases outside gene matches: 24. The CDR3 is made up of 22 amino acids. The germline CDR1 and CDR2 sequences are MDHEN and SYDVKM. The CDR3 sequence is CASSSSFPSIRDRDYSNQPQHF. CDR3 DNA sequence: TGTGCCAGCAGTTCGTCGTTCCCATCCATACGGGACAGAGATTATAGCAATCAGCCCCAGCATTTT. The whole variable domain, remainder taken from reference TRBV28 and TRBJ1-5, is DVKVTQSSRYLVKRTGEKVFLECVQDMDHENMFWYRQDPGLGLRLIYFSYDVKMKEKGDIPEGYSVSREKKERFSLILESASTNQTSMYLCASSSSFPSIRDRDYSNQPQHFGDGTRLSIL.

This clone occurred a few times. This chain uses TRBV2 with TRBJ1-1; D ambiguous. The V gene lost 4 bases and the J gene lost 7 bases, with 4 bases spanning the gap. The CDR3 runs 10 residues. Germline V lookup: CDR1 SNHLY, CDR2 FYNNEI. This CDR3 is CASSGNEAFF. In DNA form, the CDR3 reads TGTGCCAGCAGTGGAAATGAAGCTTTCTTT.

This clone was detected a few times. CDR3 in DNA: TGTGCCAGTAGTAGGACGGCAAGATCAGCAGGCGAGTCACCCCTCCACTTT. Its translation is CASSRTARSAGESPLHF. This chain uses TRBV19 with TRBJ1-6; D is ambiguous. Trimming removed 4 bases at V and 10 bases at J, with 23 bases between. The CDR3 totals 17 residues. Per the germline V gene, CDR1 is LNHDA and CDR2 is SQIVND (reference sequence). Drawing the rest from reference TRBV19 and TRBJ1-6, the complete variable domain is DGGITQSPKYLFRKEGQNVTLSCEQNLNHDAMYWYRQDPGQGLRLIYYSQIVNDFQKGDIAEGYSVSREKKESFPLTVTSAQKNPTAFYLCASSRTARSAGESPLHFGNGTRLTVT.

The chain carries TRBV6-5 and TRBJ1-1; D ambiguous. The CDR3 covers 13 residues. Germline V gene sequence: CDR1 MNHEY, CDR2 SVGAGI. The V end lost 5 bases, the J end lost 6 bases, and 13 bases lay between the germline ends. In DNA form, the CDR3 reads TGTGCCAGCAGTCACGAGGCGGTATCTGAAGCTTTCTTT. Translation: CASSHEAVSEAFF.

The gene calls are TRBV2 and TRBJ2-6; D is unresolved. Between the trimmed V and J ends, which lost 0 bases and 0 bases, there was a span of 12 bases. The CDR3 has 18 residues. CDR1 SNHLY and CDR2 FYNNEI come from the germline V gene. The chain's CDR3 is CASSEALPRRSGANVLTF. The CDR3 DNA follows: TGTGCCAGCAGTGAAGCGCTTCCCCGCCGCTCTGGGGCCAACGTCCTGACTTTC.

The chain carries TRBV6-6 and TRBJ2-7; perhaps TRBD1 as D (5 bases). This CDR3 spans 14 amino acids. Germline CDR1 and CDR2: MNHNY and SVGAGI (reference sequence). V was trimmed by 2 bases and J by 3 bases, leaving 11 bases between them. DNA for the CDR3: TGTGCCAGCAGTTACGGCGACAGCTTCTACGAGCAGTACTTC. It yields the protein CASSYGDSFYEQYF.

V is TRBV7-2 and J is TRBJ2-7, with D tentatively TRBD2 (6 bases). The CDR3 is made up of 15 amino acids. Germline CDR1 reads SGHTA; CDR2 reads FQGNSA. The V and J ends lost 3 bases and 2 bases respectively, with 14 bases between them. The CDR3 DNA sequence: TGTGCCAGCAGCTTCTACTCAGCGGGTGCCTACGAGCAGTACTTC. It specifies CASSFYSAGAYEQYF.

V usage is TRBV6-6 and J usage is TRBJ2-6; no firm D call. Between the trimmed V and J ends, which lost 7 bases and 4 bases, there was a span of 8 bases. The CDR3 contains 13 residues. The germline CDR1 and CDR2 sequences are MNHNY and SVGAGI (reference sequence). This chain's CDR3 is CASMESGANVLTF. For the CDR3, the DNA is TGTGCCAGCATGGAATCAGGGGCCAACGTCCTGACTTTC.

This chain joins TRBV6-5 and TRBJ2-2; no reliable D call. Trimming stripped 8 bases from V and 0 bases from J, with 10 bases between. The germline gives CDR1 MNHEY, CDR2 SVGAGI. The CDR3 runs to 14 residues. The CDR3 coding sequence is TGTGCCAGCCTGCCGACTGCGAACACCGGGGAGCTGTTTTTT. This codes for CASLPTANTGELFF.

J is TRBJ2-2 and V is TRBV7-2; 10 positions match TRBD2. The germline V gene encodes CDR1 SGHTA and CDR2 FQGNSA. V was clipped by 6 bases and J by 8 bases; unmatched bases: 9. This CDR3 is 15 amino acids long. CDR3 residues: CASSKSGRAEGELFF. The CDR3 bases are TGTGCCAGCAGTAAAAGCGGGAGGGCTGAAGGGGAGCTGTTTTTT.

This chain's CDR3 is CASSQEPRSSYEQYF. In nucleotides, the CDR3 is TGCGCCAGCAGCCAAGAGCCTAGGAGCTCCTACGAGCAGTACTTC. The V and J genes are TRBV4-1 and TRBJ2-7; D is unclear. The CDR3 runs to 15 residues. CDR1 and CDR2 (germline): MGHRA, YSYEKL. V dropped 0 bases and J dropped 0 bases, with 9 bases sitting between them.

This sequence joins TRBV7-7 and TRBJ2-5, with D tentatively TRBD1 (5 bases). The CDR3 covers 16 residues. CDR1 is SSHAT, CDR2 FNYEAQ, per germline (reference sequence). The germline V and J ends were trimmed by 8 bases and 4 bases, with 23 bases remaining between them. CDR3 DNA: TGTGCCAGCGCCCTCACTGGTCAGGGCCTGGGAGAGACCCAGTACTTC. This gives the protein CASALTGQGLGETQYF.

The sample holds a few counts of this clone. J is TRBJ1-4 and V is TRBV11-2; possible D gene TRBD1, 6 bases. The germline CDR1 and CDR2 sequences are SGHAT and FQNNGV. The CDR3 spans 14 residues. V lost 2 bases and J lost 7, with 11 bases in between. Here the CDR3 reads CASSLTGASEKLFF. The CDR3 bases are TGTGCCAGCAGCTTAACGGGGGCGAGTGAAAAACTGTTTTTT.

This chain uses TRBV19 with TRBJ2-3; TRBD1 agrees at 9 bases. The trim removed 4 bases at V and 5 bases at J, leaving 7 bases unmatched. Germline values: CDR1 LNHDA, CDR2 SQIVND (reference sequence). The CDR3 sequence is 15 residues long. In DNA form, the CDR3 reads TGTGCCAGTAGTAGGGGTGACAGGGGGGAAGATACGCAGTATTTT. Residues: CASSRGDRGEDTQYF. The variable domain in full, with the rest retrieved from reference TRBV19 and TRBJ2-3, is DGGITQSPKYLFRKEGQNVTLSCEQNLNHDAMYWYRQDPGQGLRLIYYSQIVNDFQKGDIAEGYSVSREKKESFPLTVTSAQKNPTAFYLCASSRGDRGEDTQYFGPGTRLTVL.

The chain recombines TRBV2 with TRBJ1-1; D unclear. CDR1 is SNHLY, CDR2 FYNNEI, per germline. Trimming removed 4 bases from V and 5 bases from J, with 11 bases in between. This CDR3 has 13 amino acids. Here the CDR3 reads CASSALAGTEAFF. CDR3 sequence (DNA): TGTGCCAGCAGTGCTCTCGCGGGGACTGAAGCTTTCTTT. The whole variable domain, filled in from reference TRBV2 and TRBJ1-1, reads EPEVTQTPSHQVTQMGQEVILRCVPISNHLYFYWYRQILGQKVEFLVSFYNNEISEKSEIFDDQFSVERPDGSNFTLKIRSTKLEDSAMYFCASSALAGTEAFFGQGTRLTVV.

This chain's CDR3 is CASSIDPAGTNSNQPQHF. Here the CDR3 DNA reads TGTGCCAGTAGTATAGACCCGGCGGGGACAAATAGCAATCAGCCCCAGCATTTT. The chain employs TRBV19 and TRBJ1-5, with D possibly being TRBD1 (6 bases). V lost 0 bases to trimming and J lost 0 bases, with 15 bases between them. Germline V gives CDR1 LNHDA, CDR2 SQIVND (reference sequence). This CDR3 has 18 amino acids.

The chain recombines TRBV10-3 with TRBJ2-1; D call uncertain. The germline gives CDR1 ENHRY, CDR2 SYGVKD. The CDR3 runs 17 residues. Trimming pared 1 base from V and 0 bases from J, leaving 13 bases between. The CDR3 DNA reads TGTGCCATCAGTGAGTTCCCGGGTAAGGGCTCCTACAATGAGCAGTTCTTC. As protein: CAISEFPGKGSYNEQFF.

Here the CDR3 DNA reads TGTGCCAGCATAGCCTCTGGGGCCAACGTCCTGACTTTC. This sequence encodes CASIASGANVLTF. V gene TRBV6-5 combines with J gene TRBJ2-6, with D hard to call. Trimming removed 7 bases at V and 0 bases at J, with 4 bases between. CDR3 length equals 13 residues. Germline V lookup: CDR1 MNHEY, CDR2 SVGAGI.

The chain combines TRBV6-5 with TRBJ2-2; tentative D call: TRBD1 (6 bases). V lost 2 bases and J 1 base, leaving 8 bases between the germline ends. The CDR3 spans 15 residues. Germline CDR1 and CDR2: MNHEY and SVGAGI. CDR3 nucleotide sequence: TGTGCCAGCAGTTACACGACAGGGAACACCGGGGAGCTGTTTTTT. Translation gives CASSYTTGNTGELFF.

The chain uses TRBV30 and TRBJ1-1; 8 positions match TRBD1. Germline values: CDR1 GTSNPN, CDR2 SVGIG (reference sequence). The ends lost 7 bases at V and 0 bases at J; junction bases unmatched: 4. CDR3 length: 13 amino acids. The CDR3 DNA is TGTGCCTTCACAGGGGGGTTGAACACTGAAGCTTTCTTT. Amino acid sequence: CAFTGGLNTEAFF. Full variable domain (remainder filled in from reference TRBV30 and TRBJ1-1): SQTIHQWPATLVQPVGSPLSLECTVEGTSNPNLYWYRQAAGRGLQLLFYSVGIGQISSEVPQNLSASRPQDRQFILSSKKLLLSDSGFYLCAFTGGLNTEAFFGQGTRLTVV.

For this clone: At one end, the junction sequence differs from germline, possibly due to a read error. In the same sample, other DNA sequences code for this CDR3. The V and J genes are TRBV25-1 and TRBJ2-1; 7 positions agree with TRBD2. The CDR3 spans 14 residues. The germline V gene encodes CDR1 MGHDK and CDR2 SYGVNS. In DNA form, the CDR3 reads TGTGCCAGCAGTGGAGCGGGATACGACAATGAGCAATTCTTC. It is translated as CASSGAGYDNEQFF.